This TCR beta chain was documented in a study of cytomegalovirus exposure and HLA in healthy donors. Points on this clone: The antigen is not known.

Primers included in the PCR were 60 Vbeta and 13 Jbeta primers. Assay: immunoSEQ multiplex PCR; the TCRdb copy retains only in-frame clones and omits some. Of approximately 220,000 clones in the sample, 76% were seen once. The CDR3 covers 16 residues. Losses at the gene ends were 2 bases for V and 4 bases for J; bases not matched to a gene: 8. The germline V gene has CDR1 MGHRA and CDR2 YSYEKL. Regarding the study as a whole: A missense variant in DCLRE1C was later tied to TCR beta V- and J-gene trimming.

The rearrangement joins TRBV4-1 to TRBJ2-5, with TRBD2 identical over 9 bases. The sample was PBMCs. This TCR was sampled from a man between 18 and 35 years old in good health and CMV-seronegative. As DNA, the CDR3 is TGCGCCAGCAGCCAAAACATAGCGGGAGCACGAGAGACCCAGTACTTC. Protein: CASSQNIAGARETQYF.